A single sample gave rise to the 20 T cell receptor beta chains below, sequenced in a study of cytomegalovirus exposure and HLA in healthy donors. The PCR contained 60 Vbeta and 13 Jbeta primers. Clones were sequenced by immunoSEQ multiplex PCR, and TCRdb holds only the in-frame ones, with some missing. In the table there are 110,000 or so clones, 70% to 85% of which are singletons. Sequencing was carried out using PBMCs. The receptors stem from a woman in her 40s in good health and CMV-seropositive.

The chain links TRBV11-3 to TRBJ2-7; possible D gene TRBD2, 5 bases. Germline values: CDR1 SGHNT, CDR2 YENEEA. This CDR3 is built from 14 residues. The V end was cut by 7 bases, the J end by 0 bases, with 13 bases between. CDR3 sequence (DNA): TGTGCCAGCACCCGGGGAGCGTCCTCCTACGAGCAGTACTTC. Translated, it gives CASTRGASSYEQYF.

In this sample, this clone turned up a few times. The J gene is TRBJ1-4, the V gene TRBV4-3, with 10 bases fitting TRBD1. CDR1 is LGHNA, CDR2 YSLEER, per germline. The CDR3 runs to 14 residues. V was clipped by 6 bases and J by 10 bases; unmatched bases: 8. This CDR3 reads CASRTGTGAGKLFF. For the CDR3, the DNA is TGCGCCAGCAGAACCGGGACAGGGGCCGGAAAACTGTTTTTT.

V is TRBV28 and J is TRBJ1-5, with no clear D. The CDR3 is made up of 13 amino acids. CDR1 is MDHEN, CDR2 SYDVKM, per germline. V was shortened by 4 bases and J by 7 bases, with 11 bases between the two germline ends. The CDR3 DNA sequence: TGTGCCAGCAGTTCAGGCGCCTACCAGCCCCAGCATTTT. Translation: CASSSGAYQPQHF.

The rearrangement links TRBV9 to TRBJ1-3, with TRBD1 matching over 7 bases. The germline gives CDR1 SGDLS, CDR2 YYNGEE. Trimming cost V 4 bases and J 4 bases; bases outside gene matches: 11. The CDR3 runs 16 residues. The CDR3 loop reads CASSQVTGFAGNTIYF. The DNA for the CDR3 is TGTGCCAGCAGCCAAGTGACAGGGTTTGCAGGAAACACCATATATTTT.

The chain combines TRBV7-2 with TRBJ1-2, with D perhaps matching TRBD1 (5 bases). The CDR3 covers 15 residues. Trimming shortened V by 1 base and J by 0 bases, and 9 bases separated the two germline ends. The germline V gene has CDR1 SGHTA and CDR2 FQGNSA. The CDR3 nucleotides are TGTGCCAGCAGCTTAGAGGGGCAGCCTAACTATGGCTACACCTTC. Its protein product is CASSLEGQPNYGYTF. Filled out from reference TRBV7-2 and TRBJ1-2, the complete variable domain reads GAGVSQSPSNKVTEKGKDVELRCDPISGHTALYWYRQSLGQGLEFLIYFQGNSAPDKSGLPSDRFSAERTGGSVSTLTIQRTQQEDSAVYLCASSLEGQPNYGYTFGSGTRLTVV.

Note on this clone: One end of the junction is discordant with germline, which a read error may explain. V and J are TRBV7-7 and TRBJ2-2; perhaps TRBD1 as D (6 bases). Germline CDR1 is SSHAT and CDR2 is FNYEAQ (reference sequence). CDR3 size: 15 residues. The CDR3 region is CASSSKGVYTGELFF. As DNA, the CDR3 is TGTGCTAGCAGCTCTAAGGGGGTCTACACCGGGGAGCTGTTTTTT.

The gene calls are TRBV4-1 and TRBJ2-7; TRBD2 might be the D (5 bases). V dropped 1 base and J dropped 3 bases, with 10 bases sitting between them. CDR1 is MGHRA, CDR2 YSYEKL, per germline. The CDR3 consists of 14 residues. The CDR3 bases are TGCGCCAGCAGCCAAGGAGGGTTCAACTACGAGCAGTACTTC. It specifies CASSQGGFNYEQYF.

The chain recombines TRBV5-1 with TRBJ2-7, with 8 bases lining up with TRBD2. V dropped 4 bases and J dropped 1; count of bases not matched to a gene: 7. The CDR3 has 15 residues. In germline, CDR1 is SGHRS, CDR2 YFSETQ. In DNA, the CDR3 is TGCGCCAGCAGCCCGTCGGGGGGGAGGTCCTACGAGCAGTACTTC. Translated, it gives CASSPSGGRSYEQYF.

CDR3 DNA sequence: TGTGCCAGCAGTTTAAGCGCGAACACCGGGGAGCTGTTTTTT. This codes for CASSLSANTGELFF. J is TRBJ2-2 and V is TRBV27; D remains unclear. Trimming removed 2 bases at V and 0 bases at J, with 4 bases between. Germline CDR1 MNHEY, CDR2 SMNVEV (reference sequence). This CDR3 comprises 14 residues.

V gene TRBV6-5 combines with J gene TRBJ2-1, with TRBD2 matching 10 bases. Trimming at V came to 8 bases and at J to 6 bases, leaving 7 bases not matched to a gene. The CDR3 runs to 14 residues. Germline V gene sequence: CDR1 MNHEY, CDR2 SVGAGI. CDR3 amino acids: CASQIAGGPNEQFF. CDR3 DNA: TGTGCCAGCCAAATAGCGGGGGGTCCCAATGAGCAGTTCTTC.

The chain employs TRBV19 and TRBJ2-1; D perhaps matches TRBD2 (5 bases). Germline-derived CDR1 and CDR2 are LNHDA and SQIVND (reference sequence). Deletions cut 8 bases from V and 4 bases from J, with 6 bases between. The CDR3 is 11 residues long. The CDR3 sequence is CASGGYNEQFF. The CDR3 region has the DNA TGTGCCAGTGGAGGATACAATGAGCAGTTCTTC.

This clone was found once. The junction and the germline gene differ at one end; a read error may be behind it. Distinct nucleotide sequences in the sample also encode this CDR3. The rearrangement links TRBV10-3 to TRBJ1-1, with unresolved D. This CDR3 has 14 residues. CDR1 ENHRY and CDR2 SYGVKD come from the germline V gene. The CDR3 DNA is TGCGCCATCAGTGGAGGACTCATGAACACTGAAGCTTTCTTT. It translates to CAISGGLMNTEAFF.

The chain recombines TRBV11-3 with TRBJ2-1, with D unresolved. CDR3 length equals 15 residues. The V end lost 5 bases, the J end lost 4 bases, and 15 bases lay between the germline ends. CDR1 and CDR2 from the germline V gene are SGHNT and YENEEA. Here the CDR3 reads CASSPTPLSYNEQFF. CDR3 sequence (DNA): TGTGCCAGCAGCCCGACTCCATTAAGTTACAATGAGCAGTTCTTC. Full variable domain (missing parts from reference TRBV11-3 and TRBJ2-1): EAGVVQSPRYKIIEKKQPVAFWCNPISGHNTLYWYLQNLGQGPELLIRYENEEAVDDSQLPKDRFSAERLKGVDSTLKIQPAELGDSAVYLCASSPTPLSYNEQFFGPGTRLTVL.

There are many counts of this clone. The chain uses TRBV14 and TRBJ2-1; D gene uncertain. V was cut by 1 base and J by 6 bases, with 10 bases left in between. This CDR3 contains 14 residues. From germline, CDR1 is SGHDN and CDR2 FVKESK. CDR3: CASSQGRSSNEQFF. CDR3 sequence (DNA): TGTGCCAGCAGCCAAGGTCGTAGTTCCAATGAGCAGTTCTTC.

The chain carries TRBV5-4 and TRBJ2-2; tentatively, D is TRBD2 (5 bases). The CDR3 is 14 amino acids. Trimming left V 2 bases short and J 2 bases short, with 7 bases between. Germline CDR1 SGHNT, CDR2 YYREEE (reference sequence). The CDR3 is CASSLGLNTGELFF. For the CDR3, the DNA is TGTGCCAGCAGCTTAGGACTCAACACCGGGGAGCTGTTTTTT.

The table lists this clone with a count of one. V usage is TRBV30 and J usage is TRBJ1-4; 7 bases match TRBD1. V lost 2 bases to trimming and J lost 8 bases; unmatched junction nucleotides: 8. Germline V gene data show CDR1 as GTSNPN and CDR2 as SVGIG (reference sequence). The CDR3 length is 14 residues. The CDR3: CAWSRAGGREKLFF. CDR3 coding DNA: TGTGCCTGGAGTAGGGCAGGGGGACGGGAAAAACTGTTTTTT. The variable domain in full, with the rest retrieved from reference TRBV30 and TRBJ1-4, is SQTIHQWPATLVQPVGSPLSLECTVEGTSNPNLYWYRQAAGRGLQLLFYSVGIGQISSEVPQNLSASRPQDRQFILSSKKLLLSDSGFYLCAWSRAGGREKLFFGSGTQLSVL.

V usage is TRBV6-6 and J usage is TRBJ1-1; 9 bases match TRBD1. Germline CDR1 MNHNY, CDR2 SVGAGI (reference sequence). The V segment lost 11 bases and the J segment 12 bases; nucleotides outside the gene matches: 22. This CDR3 comprises 15 residues. The CDR3 nucleotides are TGTGCCGCCGCCGACAGGGGGTATATGAACACCGAACCTTTCTTT. Amino acids: CAAADRGYMNTEPFF.

In its sample, this clone was seen once. V is TRBV4-2 and J is TRBJ1-2; 9 nucleotides align to TRBD1. The V and J ends lost 0 bases and 5 bases, in that order; junction bases with no gene match: 10. Germline CDR1 LGHNA, CDR2 YNFKEQ. The CDR3 runs 17 residues. This CDR3 is CASSQERLQGARYGYTF. As DNA, the CDR3 is TGTGCCAGCAGCCAAGAAAGATTACAGGGGGCGAGATATGGCTACACCTTC.

CDR3 residues: CASSLSTGSSSPLHF. The CDR3 DNA reads as TGTGCCAGCAGCTTATCCACAGGGTCGAGTTCACCCCTCCACTTT. This chain links TRBV11-2 with TRBJ1-6, with a tentative D call TRBD1 (6 bases). The CDR3 is 15 residues long. V was cut by 2 bases and J by 9 bases, with 14 bases left in between. CDR1 is SGHAT, CDR2 FQNNGV, per germline.

The chain recombines TRBV2 with TRBJ1-1, with 7 bases that match TRBD1. Germline-derived CDR1 and CDR2 are SNHLY and FYNNEI. Trimming at V came to 6 bases and at J to 7 bases, leaving 5 bases not matched to a gene. This CDR3 comprises 12 residues. The CDR3 DNA reads as TGTGCCAGCAGGCGTCAGGGGGATGAAGCTTTCTTT. Its protein product is CASRRQGDEAFF.